This record covers a single T cell receptor (beta chain). Antigen unknown. The record originates from a study of response to subunit inactivated influenza vaccine. The study, taken as a whole, reports: After each seasonal influenza vaccination, few new T cells are recruited, the authors suggested.

TCRdb re-derived calls from the RT-PCR reads in MiXCR, one entry per CDR3 protein. Seen here are about 310,000 distinct CDR3 sequences, about a fifth observed once, and the top ten hold around 9.6%. The receptor comes from a man aged 50 to 69 who received an inactivated influenza vaccine. The sequencing here drew on PBMCs from blood, taken less than 22 months after vaccination.

In DNA, the CDR3 is TGTGCCAGCAGCCCCCGTGGGGCAAATCAGCCCCAGCATTTT. This encodes CASSPRGANQPQHF. The genes are TRBV6-1 and TRBJ1-5; D is perhaps TRBD1 (5 bases). This CDR3 contains 14 residues. Germline lookup yields CDR1 MNHNS and CDR2 SASEGT. Trimming removed 6 bases from V and 4 bases from J, with 13 bases in between.